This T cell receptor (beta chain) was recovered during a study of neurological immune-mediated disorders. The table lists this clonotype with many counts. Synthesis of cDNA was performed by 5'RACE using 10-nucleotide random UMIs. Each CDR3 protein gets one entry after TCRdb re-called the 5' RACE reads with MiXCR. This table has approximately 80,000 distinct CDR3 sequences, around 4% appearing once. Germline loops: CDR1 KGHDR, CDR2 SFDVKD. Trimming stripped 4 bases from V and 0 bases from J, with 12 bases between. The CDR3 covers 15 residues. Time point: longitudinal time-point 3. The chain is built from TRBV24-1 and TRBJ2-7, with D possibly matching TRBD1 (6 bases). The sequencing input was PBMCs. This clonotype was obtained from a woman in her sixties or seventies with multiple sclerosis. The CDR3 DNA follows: TGTGCCACCAGTGACGCAGGGGATCTCTCCTACGAGCAGTACTTC. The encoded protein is CATSDAGDLSYEQYF.